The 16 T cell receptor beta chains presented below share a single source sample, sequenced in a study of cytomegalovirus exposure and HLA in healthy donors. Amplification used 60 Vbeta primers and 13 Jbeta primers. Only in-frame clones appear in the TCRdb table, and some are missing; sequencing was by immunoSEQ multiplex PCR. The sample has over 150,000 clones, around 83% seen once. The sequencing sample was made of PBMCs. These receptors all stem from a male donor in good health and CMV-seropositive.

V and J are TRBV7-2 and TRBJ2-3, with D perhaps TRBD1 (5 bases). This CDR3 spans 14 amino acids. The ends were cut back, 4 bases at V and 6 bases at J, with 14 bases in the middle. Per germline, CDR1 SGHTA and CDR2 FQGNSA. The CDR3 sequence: CASSSRQLRDTQYF. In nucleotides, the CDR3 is TGTGCCAGCAGCTCGCGACAGCTCCGGGATACGCAGTATTTT.

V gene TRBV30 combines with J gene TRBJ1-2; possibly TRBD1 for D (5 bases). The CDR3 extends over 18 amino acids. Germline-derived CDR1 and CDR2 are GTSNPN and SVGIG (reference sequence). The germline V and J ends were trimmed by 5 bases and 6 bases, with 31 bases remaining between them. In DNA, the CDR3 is TGTGCCTGGTCGGATGTTAGGCAATGGGGGGAGTCTAGTGATGGCTACACCTTC. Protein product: CAWSDVRQWGESSDGYTF. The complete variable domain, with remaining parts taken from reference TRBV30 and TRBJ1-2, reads SQTIHQWPATLVQPVGSPLSLECTVEGTSNPNLYWYRQAAGRGLQLLFYSVGIGQISSEVPQNLSASRPQDRQFILSSKKLLLSDSGFYLCAWSDVRQWGESSDGYTFGSGTRLTVV.

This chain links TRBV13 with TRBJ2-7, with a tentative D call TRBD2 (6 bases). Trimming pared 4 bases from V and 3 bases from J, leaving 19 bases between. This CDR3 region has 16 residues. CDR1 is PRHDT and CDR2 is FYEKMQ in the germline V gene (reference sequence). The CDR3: CASSSSFWGSGYEQYF. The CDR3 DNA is TGTGCCAGCAGCTCCTCCTTCTGGGGTAGCGGCTACGAGCAGTACTTC.

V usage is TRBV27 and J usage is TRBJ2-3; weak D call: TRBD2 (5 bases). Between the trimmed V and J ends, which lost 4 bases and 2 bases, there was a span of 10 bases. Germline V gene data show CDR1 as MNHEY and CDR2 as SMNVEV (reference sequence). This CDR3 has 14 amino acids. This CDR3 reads CASSYQRITDTQYF. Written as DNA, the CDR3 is TGTGCCAGCAGTTACCAGCGGATCACAGATACGCAGTATTTT.

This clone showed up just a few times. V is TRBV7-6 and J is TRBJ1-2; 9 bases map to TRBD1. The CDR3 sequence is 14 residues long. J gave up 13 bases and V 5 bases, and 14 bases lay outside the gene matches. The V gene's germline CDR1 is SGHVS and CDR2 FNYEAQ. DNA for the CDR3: TGTGCCAGCAGCCCACCCCTCGACAGGGGGGAATTCACCTTC. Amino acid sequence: CASSPPLDRGEFTF.

The CDR3 sequence: CASSPHTSGRDEQYF. The CDR3 DNA follows: TGTGCCAGCAGTCCACACACTAGCGGGAGGGACGAGCAGTACTTC. J is TRBJ2-7 and V is TRBV27; TRBD2 aligns across 13 bases. V lost 5 bases to trimming and J lost 5 bases; unmatched junction nucleotides: 6. The CDR3 is made up of 15 amino acids. Germline CDR1 and CDR2: MNHEY and SMNVEV (reference sequence).

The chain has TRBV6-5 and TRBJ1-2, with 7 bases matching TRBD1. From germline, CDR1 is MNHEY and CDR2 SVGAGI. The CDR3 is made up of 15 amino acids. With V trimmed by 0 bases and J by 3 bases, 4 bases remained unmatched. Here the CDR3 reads CASSYSGGSHYGYTF. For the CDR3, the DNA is TGTGCCAGCAGTTACTCAGGGGGCAGTCACTATGGCTACACCTTC.

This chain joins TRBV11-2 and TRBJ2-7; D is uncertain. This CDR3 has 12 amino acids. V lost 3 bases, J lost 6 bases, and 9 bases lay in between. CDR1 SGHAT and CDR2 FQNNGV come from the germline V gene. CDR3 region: CASSFTIGEQYF. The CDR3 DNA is TGTGCCAGCAGCTTTACGATCGGCGAGCAGTACTTC.

The CDR3 sequence: CASSSSDRGKETQYF. As DNA, the CDR3 is TGTGCCAGCAGCTCTTCTGACAGGGGGAAGGAGACCCAGTACTTC. The V gene is TRBV11-2, the J gene TRBJ2-5, with 9 bases aligning to TRBD1. After removal of 4 bases from V and 5 bases from J, the junction contained 8 bases not matched to a gene. This CDR3 spans 15 amino acids. Looked up from germline, CDR1 is SGHAT and CDR2 is FQNNGV.

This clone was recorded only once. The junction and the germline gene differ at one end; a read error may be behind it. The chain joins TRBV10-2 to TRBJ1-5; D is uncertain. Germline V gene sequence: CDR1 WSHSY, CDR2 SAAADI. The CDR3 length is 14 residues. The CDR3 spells CASSEGGSSQPQHF. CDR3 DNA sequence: TGCGCCAGCAGTGAGGGAGGGAGCAGTCAGCCCCAGCATTTT.

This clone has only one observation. The DNA of the CDR3 is TGTGCCAGCAGTCCCCTACAGGGGACGAACACTGAAGCTTTCTTT. Translated, it gives CASSPLQGTNTEAFF. The J gene is TRBJ1-1, the V gene TRBV27; 7 bases align to TRBD1. The CDR3 is made up of 15 amino acids. Germline CDR1 reads MNHEY; CDR2 reads SMNVEV (reference sequence). V trimming: 5 bases; J trimming: 1 base; junction bases outside the gene matches: 7.

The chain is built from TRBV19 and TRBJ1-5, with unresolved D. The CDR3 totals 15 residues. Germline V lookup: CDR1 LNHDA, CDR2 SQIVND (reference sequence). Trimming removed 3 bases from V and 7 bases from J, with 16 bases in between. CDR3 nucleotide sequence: TGTGCCAGTAGTATCTCGGGAATTCCCAGACAGCCCCAGCATTTT. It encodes CASSISGIPRQPQHF.

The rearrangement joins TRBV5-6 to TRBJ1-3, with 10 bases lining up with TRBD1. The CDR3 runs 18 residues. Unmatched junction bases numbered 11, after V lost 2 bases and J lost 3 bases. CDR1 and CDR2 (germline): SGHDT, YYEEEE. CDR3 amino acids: CASSLQTRQGAVGNTIYF. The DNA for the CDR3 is TGTGCCAGCAGCTTACAAACTCGACAGGGGGCAGTTGGAAACACCATATATTTT.

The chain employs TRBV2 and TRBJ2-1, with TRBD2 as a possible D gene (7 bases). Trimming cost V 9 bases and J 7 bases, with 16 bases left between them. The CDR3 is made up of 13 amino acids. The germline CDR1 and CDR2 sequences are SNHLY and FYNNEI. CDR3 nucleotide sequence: TGTGCCAGGGGGGGGACAATGGGTAATGAGCAGTTCTTC. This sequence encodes CARGGTMGNEQFF.

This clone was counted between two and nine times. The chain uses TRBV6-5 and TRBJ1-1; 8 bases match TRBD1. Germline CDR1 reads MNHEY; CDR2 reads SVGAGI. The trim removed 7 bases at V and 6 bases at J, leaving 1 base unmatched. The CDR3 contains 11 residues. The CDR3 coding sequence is TGTGCCAGCAAACAGGGGGCTGAAGCTTTCTTT. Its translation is CASKQGAEAFF.

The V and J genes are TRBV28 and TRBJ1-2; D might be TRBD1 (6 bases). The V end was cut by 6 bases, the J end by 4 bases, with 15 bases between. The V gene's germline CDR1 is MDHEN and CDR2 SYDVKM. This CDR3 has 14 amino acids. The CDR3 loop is CASSRNRVFYGYTF. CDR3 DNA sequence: TGTGCCAGCAGCCGAAACAGGGTATTCTATGGCTACACCTTC.